The TCR beta chain described here comes from a study of lymphopenia after photon versus proton radiotherapy. Overall study results and limits: Survival link was tested only in deceased patients; proton benefit remains a possibility. Post-nadir TCR diversity decline inversely tracked overall survival among those who died.

In regard to this clone: Its matching antigen is unknown.

V dropped 2 bases and J dropped 7 bases, with 8 bases sitting between them. In germline, CDR1 is MGHRA, CDR2 YSYEKL. The CDR3 loop spans 13 amino acids. Some clones are missing from TCRdb's copy, which holds only in-frame ones; the method was immunoSEQ multiplex PCR. The table includes tens of thousands of clones, 92% detected once. The chain links TRBV4-1 to TRBJ1-4; D unclear. The receptor's source is a woman aged 40 to 50 with cholangiocarcinoma. Sequencing used peripheral blood, obtained from a patient treated with photon-based radiotherapy. CDR3 in amino acids: CASSQNMGEKLFF. In nucleotides, the CDR3 is TGCGCCAGCAGCCAAAACATGGGTGAAAAACTGTTTTTT.